The 5 T cell receptor beta chains below come from one sample, sequenced in a study of post-analysis software for immune sequencing data. Study-wide results and limits: TRBV5-6, TRBV5-1 and TRBV20-1 belonged to a set of about 5 TRBV segments that were more frequent in patients than controls.

These receptors are not linked to any known antigen. TCR beta libraries were prepared from cDNA with unique molecular identifiers. TCRdb passed the PCR reads through MiXCR, listing each CDR3 protein once. The sample lists some 690,000 distinct CDR3 sequences; approximately 30% were seen once. The specimen sequenced was blood. Receptors were obtained from a girl aged 5-17 years with multiple sclerosis.

V usage is TRBV5-1 and J usage is TRBJ2-7; 8 nucleotides match TRBD2. V was clipped by 2 bases and J by 3 bases; unmatched bases: 7. CDR1 and CDR2 from the germline V gene are SGHRS and YFSETQ. The CDR3 sequence is 15 residues long. In DNA, the CDR3 is TGCGCCAGCAGCTTACAGACTAGCGCGGGCTACGAGCAGTACTTC. Translating it yields CASSLQTSAGYEQYF.

The V call is TRBV24-1, the J call TRBJ1-1, with D possibly matching TRBD1 (5 bases). The CDR3 sequence is 13 residues long. CDR1 and CDR2 (germline): KGHDR, SFDVKD. V lost 3 bases and J 11 bases, leaving 15 bases between the germline ends. This CDR3 reads CATSDPRGVSAFF. For the CDR3, the DNA is TGTGCCACCAGTGATCCTCGAGGGGTGTCGGCTTTCTTT.

The V and J genes are TRBV6-6 and TRBJ2-2; TRBD2 matches 9 bases. There are 16 residues in the CDR3. V shed 10 bases, J shed 1 base, and the junction held 10 bases outside the gene matches. Germline V CDR1 and CDR2: MNHNY, SVGAGI (reference sequence). CDR3 amino acids: CATAKPSGVNTGELFF. DNA for the CDR3: TGTGCCACCGCTAAACCTAGCGGGGTGAACACCGGGGAGCTGTTTTTT.

The rearrangement links TRBV20-1 to TRBJ2-4, with D uncertain. The V end was cut by 3 bases, the J end by 1 base, with 10 bases between. The CDR3 is 14 amino acids. Germline assignment: CDR1 DFQATT and CDR2 SNEGSKA (reference sequence). The CDR3 DNA is TGCAGTGCTAGTCTCGAACGGGCCAAAAACATTCAGTACTTC. It encodes CSASLERAKNIQYF.

In its sample, this clonotype was seen many times. The rearrangement uses TRBV6-5 and TRBJ1-6; no firm D call. This CDR3 has 15 residues. V was shortened by 2 bases and J by 2 bases, with 7 bases between the two germline ends. The germline V gene has CDR1 MNHEY and CDR2 SVGAGI. Here the CDR3 DNA reads TGTGCCAGCAGTTACCGGGTCGCCTATAATTCACCCCTCCACTTT. Translation gives CASSYRVAYNSPLHF.